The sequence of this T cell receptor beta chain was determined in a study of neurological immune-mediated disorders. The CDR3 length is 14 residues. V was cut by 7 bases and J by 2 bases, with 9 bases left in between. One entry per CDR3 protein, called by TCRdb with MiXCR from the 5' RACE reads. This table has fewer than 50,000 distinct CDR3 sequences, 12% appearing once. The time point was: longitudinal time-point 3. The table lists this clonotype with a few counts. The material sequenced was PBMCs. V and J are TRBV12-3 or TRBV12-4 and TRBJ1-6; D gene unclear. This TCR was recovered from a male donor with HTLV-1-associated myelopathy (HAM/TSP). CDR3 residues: CASTWRAYNSPLHF. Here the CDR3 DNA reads TGTGCCAGCACCTGGAGGGCCTATAATTCACCCCTCCACTTT.